This T cell receptor (beta chain) was identified in a study of cytomegalovirus exposure and HLA in healthy donors. As for the study in general: Approximately 180 million T cells yielded 120 million or so unique TCR beta sequences, as an earlier analysis found. Whole-study findings and limits: HLA-A and HLA-B allele assignments for most subjects were reportedly predicted accurately using TCR beta sequences. Differences between HLA loci emerged in a later analysis of TCR association rates, with DRB1 most and HLA-C fewest.

To note about this clone: Antigen: not known.

Donors showed nominal health when sampled, although they likely had unrecorded immune exposures. Primers: 60 Vbeta forward and 13 Jbeta reverse. TCRdb's copy holds only in-frame clones and misses some; the assay was immunoSEQ multiplex PCR. The sample holds over 85,000 clones; roughly 86% are singletons and the top ten take more than 1.5%. There are 13 residues in the CDR3. The junction had 8 bases not matched to a gene; V was cut back by 7 bases and J by 5 bases. In germline, CDR1 is SQVTM, CDR2 ANQGSEA. Source material: PBMCs. This TCR came from a man aged 40-55 years in good health and CMV-seronegative. The genes are TRBV29-1 and TRBJ1-1, with TRBD1 identical over 9 bases. The CDR3 nucleotides read TGCAGCGCTGGGACAGGGTTGTTTACTGAAGCTTTCTTT. Translated, it gives CSAGTGLFTEAFF.